What follows is one T cell receptor beta chain and its context. The antigen remains undetermined. Any history of autoimmune disease or systemic immunosuppression disqualified patients. The data originate from a study of OX40 agonist ivuxolimab in advanced cancers. Study context: Ivuxolimab is an agonistic anti-OX40 (CD134) antibody, and patients were treated with it.

Study results and limitations: In CD8+ T cells, expanded clones were on average more numerous than in CD4+. At doses 0.1 to 3.0 mg/kg, CD4+ and CD8+ clones expanded.

Method: immunoSEQ multiplex PCR; TCRdb's copy keeps in-frame clones and lacks some. The sample includes about 100,000 clones, approximately 90% of them seen just once. This receptor was taken from an adult with an advanced solid tumor such as melanoma, head and neck, liver or kidney cancer. Sequenced material: CD4+ or CD8+ T cells sorted from blood, taken in a trial of the OX40 agonist ivuxolimab.

The CDR3 DNA is TGCGCCAGCAGCCCATCCGCCCTCACGTACAATGAGCAGTTCTTC. Encoded protein: CASSPSALTYNEQFF. The chain joins TRBV4-3 to TRBJ2-1, with D unresolved. Trimming left V 4 bases short and J 4 bases short, with 14 bases between. The germline V gene has CDR1 LGHNA and CDR2 YSLEER. The CDR3 runs 15 residues.